This TCR beta chain appears in the sequencing data of a study of cytomegalovirus exposure and HLA in healthy donors. 60 Vbeta and 13 Jbeta primers were used in PCR. Profiling relied on immunoSEQ multiplex PCR, and the TCRdb table lists in-frame clones only, not all of them. The table has some 160,000 clones, roughly 73% seen once. Between the trimmed V and J ends, which lost 1 base and 3 bases, there was a span of 10 bases. The germline V gene encodes CDR1 SNHLY and CDR2 FYNNEI. The CDR3 consists of 14 residues. Input material: PBMCs. The sequence came from a woman aged 25 to 39 in good health and CMV-seronegative. V gene TRBV2 combines with J gene TRBJ2-7, with no clear D. Written as DNA, the CDR3 is TGTGCCAGCAGTGAAGGGCCACCTTTCTACGAGCAGTACTTC. This translates into CASSEGPPFYEQYF.